The next 25 T cell receptor beta chains were all read from a single sample in a study of cytomegalovirus exposure and HLA in healthy donors. Profiled with immunoSEQ multiplex PCR; TCRdb holds only in-frame clones, not every one. The table shows some 150,000 clones, with approximately 86% occurring only once. The sequenced sample was PBMCs. The source of these receptors is a man between 18 and 29 years old in good health and CMV-seropositive.

This clone was seen once. The chain carries TRBV6-5 and TRBJ2-7; no firm D call. V lost 3 bases and J lost 3, with 6 bases in between. Germline CDR1 is MNHEY and CDR2 is SVGAGI. This CDR3 is built from 12 residues. CDR3 residues: CASSYQDYEQYF. The CDR3 region has the DNA TGTGCCAGCAGTTATCAGGACTACGAGCAGTACTTC.

The chain recombines TRBV9 with TRBJ1-2; TRBD1 aligns across 8 bases. Germline V CDR1 and CDR2: SGDLS, YYNGEE. The CDR3 is 15 residues long. With V trimmed by 4 bases and J by 7 bases, 12 bases remained unmatched. CDR3 nucleotides: TGTGCCAGCAGCACCAACCCGACAGGGGCGGGTGGCTACACCTTC. Protein: CASSTNPTGAGGYTF.

The chain combines TRBV7-4 with TRBJ1-5; 8 bases line up with TRBD1. Looked up from germline, CDR1 is SGHVT and CDR2 is SQSDAQ. CDR3 length: 16 amino acids. V dropped 1 base and J dropped 1; count of bases not matched to a gene: 3. This chain's CDR3 is CASSLGQGASNQPQHF. The DNA for the CDR3 is TGTGCCAGCAGCTTAGGGCAGGGGGCAAGCAATCAGCCCCAGCATTTT.

This clone was picked up one time. The chain couples TRBV7-6 to TRBJ2-3; 9 nucleotides match TRBD2. The CDR3 loop spans 18 amino acids. CDR1 and CDR2 (germline): SGHVS, FNYEAQ. Trimming cost V 5 bases and J 2 bases; bases outside gene matches: 14. The CDR3 bases are TGTGCCAGCAGCCTCAGGCCAGAACGCGGGGGGGTCACAGATACGCAGTATTTT. This sequence encodes CASSLRPERGGVTDTQYF. The whole variable domain, remainder taken from reference TRBV7-6 and TRBJ2-3, is GAGVSQSPRYKVTKRGQDVALRCDPISGHVSLYWYRQALGQGPEFLTYFNYEAQQDKSGLPNDRFSAERPEGSISTLTIQRTEQRDSAMYRCASSLRPERGGVTDTQYFGPGTRLTVL.

The J gene is TRBJ1-1, the V gene TRBV6-5; no clear D. There are 12 residues in the CDR3. Germline V gene data show CDR1 as MNHEY and CDR2 as SVGAGI. V lost 2 bases to trimming and J lost 5 bases, with 6 bases between them. The CDR3 loop reads CASSYLGTEAFF. DNA of the CDR3: TGTGCCAGCAGTTACCTCGGGACTGAAGCTTTCTTT.

This chain links TRBV7-3 with TRBJ2-1; 10 bases line up with TRBD2. There are 17 residues in the CDR3. V gave up 1 base and J gave up 5 bases; unmatched junction bases: 8. CDR1 SGHTA and CDR2 FQGTGA come from the germline V gene. The CDR3 DNA is TGTGCCAGCAGCTTAAATGGGGTCGGACTAGCGGACAATGAGCAGTTCTTC. It translates to CASSLNGVGLADNEQFF.

The gene calls are TRBV6-1 and TRBJ1-5, with D unclear. Per germline, CDR1 MNHNS and CDR2 SASEGT. V dropped 2 bases and J dropped 7 bases, with 12 bases sitting between them. The CDR3 extends over 14 amino acids. DNA for the CDR3: TGTGCCAGCAGTGAAAACCGTGGGAGGCAGCCCCAGCATTTT. Translation: CASSENRGRQPQHF.

The chain carries TRBV7-2 and TRBJ2-7, with 9 bases matching TRBD2. The J segment lost 4 bases and the V segment lost 1 base, leaving 5 bases of the junction unmatched. The CDR3 has 15 amino acids. The germline gives CDR1 SGHTA, CDR2 FQGNSA. The CDR3 DNA is TGTGCCAGCAGCTTAGGTAGCGGGAGTTGGTACGAGCAGTACTTC. Encoded protein: CASSLGSGSWYEQYF.

The chain recombines TRBV29-1 with TRBJ2-1, with no clear D. The CDR3 extends over 14 amino acids. CDR1 and CDR2 (germline): SQVTM, ANQGSEA. The V gene lost 3 bases and the J gene lost 5 bases, with 14 bases spanning the gap. The CDR3 is CSVDSGVSDNEQFF. CDR3 DNA: TGCAGCGTTGATAGTGGAGTATCGGACAATGAGCAGTTCTTC.

The rearrangement uses TRBV18 and TRBJ1-1; 8 bases are a match to TRBD1. The germline gives CDR1 KGHSH, CDR2 LQKENI. This CDR3 is 15 amino acids long. The V gene end was trimmed by 3 bases and the J gene end by 4 bases; junction bases not matched to a gene: 7. CDR3 amino acids: CASSPDQGAATEAFF. CDR3 DNA sequence: TGTGCCAGCTCACCCGACCAGGGGGCTGCCACTGAAGCTTTCTTT.

The chain joins TRBV2 to TRBJ2-3, with TRBD1 as a possible D gene (5 bases). There are 14 residues in the CDR3. The V and J ends lost 7 bases and 2 bases respectively, with 13 bases between them. Germline CDR1 is SNHLY and CDR2 is FYNNEI. The CDR3 here is CASNAPGITDTQYF. CDR3 sequence (DNA): TGTGCCAGCAATGCTCCAGGGATCACAGATACGCAGTATTTT.

Here the CDR3 DNA reads TGTGCCAGCAGGGACAAGGGATGGACCGGGGAGCTGTTTTTT. Amino acid sequence: CASRDKGWTGELFF. J is TRBJ2-2 and V is TRBV6-5; maybe TRBD1 (5 bases). V was trimmed by 6 bases and J by 5 bases, leaving 13 bases between them. This CDR3 is built from 14 residues. Germline loops: CDR1 MNHEY, CDR2 SVGAGI.

The chain couples TRBV11-3 to TRBJ1-1; D perhaps matches TRBD1 (6 bases). Germline assignment: CDR1 SGHNT and CDR2 YENEEA. The CDR3 covers 15 residues. The V end lost 5 bases, the J end lost 5 bases, and 18 bases lay between the germline ends. The CDR3 region has the DNA TGTGCCAGCAGCCGCGGGGGGGGCGAGGGAACTGAAGCTTTCTTT. Translated, it gives CASSRGGGEGTEAFF.

The gene calls are TRBV14 and TRBJ1-5; possibly TRBD1 for D (6 bases). The CDR3 spans 13 residues. V lost 5 bases, J lost 6 bases, and 11 bases lay in between. In germline, CDR1 is SGHDN, CDR2 FVKESK. CDR3 protein: CASSTTGFQPQHF. The CDR3 bases are TGTGCCAGCAGCACCACAGGGTTTCAGCCCCAGCATTTT.

The V gene is TRBV5-6, the J gene TRBJ2-2; 9 bases fit TRBD2. Germline V CDR1 and CDR2: SGHDT, YYEEEE. The length of the CDR3 is 16 residues. With V trimmed by 0 bases and J by 0 bases, 0 bases remained unmatched. The CDR3 spells CASSLGLAANTGELFF. CDR3 sequence (DNA): TGTGCCAGCAGCTTGGGACTAGCGGCGAACACCGGGGAGCTGTTTTTT.

The chain is built from TRBV7-6 and TRBJ1-2, with TRBD1 matching 7 bases. This CDR3 has 18 residues. The V segment lost 3 bases and the J segment 0 bases; nucleotides outside the gene matches: 13. The V gene's germline CDR1 is SGHVS and CDR2 FNYEAQ. The CDR3 here is CASSLDTGTETANYGYTF. CDR3 nucleotides: TGTGCCAGCAGCTTGGACACCGGGACAGAAACAGCTAACTATGGCTACACCTTC.

The chain joins TRBV7-9 to TRBJ1-1, with D perhaps TRBD1 (6 bases). CDR3 length: 16 amino acids. Trimming cost V 7 bases and J 1 base, with 19 bases left between them. Germline V gene lookup returns CDR1 SEHNR and CDR2 FQNEAQ (reference sequence). Written as DNA, the CDR3 is TGTGCCAGCACTACCGGCGGGGGGGCGAGGAACACTGAAGCTTTCTTT. Translation gives CASTTGGGARNTEAFF. The full variable domain, rest sourced from reference TRBV7-9 and TRBJ1-1, is DTGVSQNPRHKITKRGQNVTFRCDPISEHNRLYWYRQTLGQGPEFLTYFQNEAQLEKSRLLSDRFSAERPKGSFSTLEIQRTEQGDSAMYLCASTTGGGARNTEAFFGQGTRLTVV.

This clone was observed once. The rearrangement uses TRBV5-1 and TRBJ1-1; the D is unclear. V was pared by 2 bases and J by 0 bases, with 8 bases between. Germline V gives CDR1 SGHRS, CDR2 YFSETQ. The CDR3 spans 14 residues. The CDR3 sequence is CASSFEILNTEAFF. CDR3 in DNA: TGCGCCAGCAGCTTTGAGATCCTGAACACTGAAGCTTTCTTT. Full variable domain (rest looked up from reference TRBV5-1 and TRBJ1-1): KAGVTQTPRYLIKTRGQQVTLSCSPISGHRSVSWYQQTPGQGLQFLFEYFSETQRNKGNFPGRFSGRQFSNSRSEMNVSTLELGDSALYLCASSFEILNTEAFFGQGTRLTVV.

This clone has only a few counts. CDR3 amino acids: CASSPTGAYGPLHF. CDR3 nucleotide sequence: TGTGCCAGCAGCCCTACAGGGGCATACGGGCCCCTCCACTTT. The chain employs TRBV7-9 and TRBJ1-6; TRBD1 agrees at 7 bases. The CDR3 length is 14 residues. Germline-derived CDR1 and CDR2 are SEHNR and FQNEAQ (reference sequence). V was pared by 5 bases and J by 13 bases, with 11 bases of the junction left unmatched.

The chain employs TRBV19 and TRBJ2-7; D gene unclear. Germline V lookup: CDR1 LNHDA, CDR2 SQIVND (reference sequence). The germline V and J ends were trimmed by 5 bases and 0 bases, with 14 bases remaining between them. CDR3 size: 15 residues. CDR3 DNA: TGTGCCAGTAGTCCCTCTATGGGCAGCTCCTACGAGCAGTACTTC. Its translation is CASSPSMGSSYEQYF.

This chain connects TRBV5-6 to TRBJ2-3, with TRBD1 matching 7 bases. Germline values: CDR1 SGHDT, CDR2 YYEEEE. The CDR3 loop spans 16 amino acids. The V gene end was trimmed by 4 bases and the J gene end by 2 bases; junction bases not matched to a gene: 10. DNA for the CDR3: TGTGCCAGCAGCACGTCGACAGGGCTCAACACAGATACGCAGTATTTT. Its translation is CASSTSTGLNTDTQYF.

The genes are TRBV18 and TRBJ1-3; TRBD1 might be the D (5 bases). The length of the CDR3 is 16 residues. V lost 1 base to trimming and J lost 0 bases, with 10 bases between them. Per the germline V gene, CDR1 is KGHSH and CDR2 is LQKENI. CDR3: CASSPHGQSSGNTIYF. CDR3 nucleotides: TGTGCCAGCTCACCACATGGACAAAGCTCTGGAAACACCATATATTTT.

V usage is TRBV5-6 and J usage is TRBJ1-4; weak D call: TRBD1 (6 bases). CDR1 and CDR2 from the germline V gene are SGHDT and YYEEEE. The CDR3 has 14 amino acids. V lost 4 bases, J lost 5 bases, and 12 bases lay in between. The CDR3 coding sequence is TGTGCCAGCAGCGGGGACACCAGGAATGAAAAACTGTTTTTT. It translates to CASSGDTRNEKLFF.

The V call is TRBV9, the J call TRBJ2-3, with D tentatively TRBD2 (7 bases). Germline assignment: CDR1 SGDLS and CDR2 YYNGEE. The CDR3 is 15 residues long. The germline V and J ends were trimmed by 3 bases and 5 bases, with 16 bases remaining between them. The DNA for the CDR3 is TGTGCCAGCAGCGGCGGAGGGGGGGATGGAGATACGCAGTATTTT. This encodes CASSGGGGDGDTQYF.

The CDR3 protein is CASSVGLAGRTDTQYF. The CDR3 DNA reads TGTGCCAGCAGCGTAGGGCTAGCGGGGCGCACAGATACGCAGTATTTT. This sequence joins TRBV9 and TRBJ2-3; TRBD2 agrees at 9 bases. The trim removed 0 bases at V and 1 base at J, leaving 3 bases unmatched. This CDR3 has 16 amino acids. From germline, CDR1 is SGDLS and CDR2 YYNGEE.